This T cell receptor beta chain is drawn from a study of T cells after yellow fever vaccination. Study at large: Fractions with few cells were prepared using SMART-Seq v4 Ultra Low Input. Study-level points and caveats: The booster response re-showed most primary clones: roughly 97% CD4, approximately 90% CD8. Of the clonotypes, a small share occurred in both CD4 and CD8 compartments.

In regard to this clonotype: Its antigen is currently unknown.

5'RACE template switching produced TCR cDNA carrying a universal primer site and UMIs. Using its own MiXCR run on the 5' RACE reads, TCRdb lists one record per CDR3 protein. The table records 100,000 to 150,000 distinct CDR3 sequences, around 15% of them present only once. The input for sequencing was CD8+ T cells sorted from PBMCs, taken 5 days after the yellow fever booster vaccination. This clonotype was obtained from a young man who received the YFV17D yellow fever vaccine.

The CDR3 DNA is TGCAGTGCTAGAGGGGTTCTTACGGGAGGATACACCATATATTTT. It yields the protein CSARGVLTGGYTIYF. The chain joins TRBV20-1 to TRBJ1-3; D is unclear. The germline V gene has CDR1 DFQATT and CDR2 SNEGSKA (reference sequence). The ends were cut back, 1 base at V and 8 bases at J, with 18 bases in the middle. The CDR3 contains 15 residues.